Sequencing of this TCR beta chain was carried out in a study of response to subunit inactivated influenza vaccine (dated by TCRdb to the late 2010s). Background for the entire study: The study used deep quantitative T cell receptor repertoire profiling to track responses to a trivalent subunit inactivated influenza vaccine.

Receptor libraries were prepared by RT-PCR. The reads were generated on an Illumina HiSeq 2500. The public reads were reanalyzed by TCRdb: fastp trimming at Q25, MiXCR alignment, in-frame beta chains only. Each CDR3 protein gets just one entry, which takes the most common genes and DNA from the rows behind it. Here the sample has roughly 700,000 distinct CDR3 sequences; around a sixth occur a single time. The top ten hold around a tenth of the sample. Concerning this clonotype: It lacks a known antigen. Base qualities were left out, and no much larger clone turns up one base away.

The germline V gene supplies CDR1 SGDLS and CDR2 YYNGEE. The germline V end is reduced by 0 bases and the J end by 6 bases; junction bases left unmatched: 4. From its cysteine to its phenylalanine, the CDR3 spans 15 amino acids. Of the read, only the CDR3 DNA is kept; its 45 bases are in frame from base 1. Broader findings and caveats from the paper: The authors proposed that each seasonal influenza vaccination may bring in only a limited number of new T cells.

Rearrangement joined TRBV9 to TRBJ2-1; 9 nucleotides in the junction match TRBD2. The specimen comprised PBMCs from blood, sampled about 13 days after vaccination. This clonotype was obtained from a middle-aged man who received an inactivated influenza vaccine. Donor details come from another sample of the same person, matched by shared clones. At the DNA level, the sequence is TGTGCCAGCAGCGTAGGGGTAGCGGGAGCCAATGAGCAGTTCTTC. Translated, this is CASSVGVAGANEQFF. Extended through the reference TRBV9 and TRBJ2-1 proteins, this CDR3 yields the full variable domain: DSGVTQTPKHLITATGQRVTLRCSPRSGDLSVYWYQQSLDQGLQFLIQYYNGEERAKGNILERFSAQQFPDLHSELNLSSLELGDSALYFCASSVGVAGANEQFFGPGTRLTVL.